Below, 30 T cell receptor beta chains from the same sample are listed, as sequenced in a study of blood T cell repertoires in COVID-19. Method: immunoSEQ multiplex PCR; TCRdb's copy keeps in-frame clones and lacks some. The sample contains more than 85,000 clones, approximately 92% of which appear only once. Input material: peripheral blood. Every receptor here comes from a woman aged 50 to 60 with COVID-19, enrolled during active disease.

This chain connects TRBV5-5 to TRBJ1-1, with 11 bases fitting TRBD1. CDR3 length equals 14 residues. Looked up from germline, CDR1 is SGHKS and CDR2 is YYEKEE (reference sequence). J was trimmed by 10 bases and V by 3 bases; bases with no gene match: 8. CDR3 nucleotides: TGTGCCAGCAGCTGGGGACAGGGGGTCTCGTCAGCTTTCTTT. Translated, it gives CASSWGQGVSSAFF.

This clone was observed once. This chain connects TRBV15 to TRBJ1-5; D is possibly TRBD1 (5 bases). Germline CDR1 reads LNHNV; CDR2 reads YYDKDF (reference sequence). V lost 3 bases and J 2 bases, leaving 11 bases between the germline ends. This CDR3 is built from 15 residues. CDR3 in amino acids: CATSSFGGGNQPQHF. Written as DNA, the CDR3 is TGTGCCACCAGCAGCTTTGGGGGGGGCAATCAGCCCCAGCATTTT.

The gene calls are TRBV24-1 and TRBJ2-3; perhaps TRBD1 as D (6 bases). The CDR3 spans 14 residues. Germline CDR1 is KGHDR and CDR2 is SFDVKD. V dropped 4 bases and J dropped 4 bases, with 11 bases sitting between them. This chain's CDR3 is CATSEAGVADTQYF. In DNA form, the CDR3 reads TGTGCCACCAGTGAGGCAGGGGTGGCAGATACGCAGTATTTT.

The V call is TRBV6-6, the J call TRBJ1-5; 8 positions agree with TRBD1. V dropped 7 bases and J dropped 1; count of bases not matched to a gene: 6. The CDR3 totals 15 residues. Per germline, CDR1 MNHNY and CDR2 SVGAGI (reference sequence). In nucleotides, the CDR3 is TGTGCCAGCATCCAGGGGGCATCAAGCAATCAGCCCCAGCATTTT. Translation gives CASIQGASSNQPQHF.

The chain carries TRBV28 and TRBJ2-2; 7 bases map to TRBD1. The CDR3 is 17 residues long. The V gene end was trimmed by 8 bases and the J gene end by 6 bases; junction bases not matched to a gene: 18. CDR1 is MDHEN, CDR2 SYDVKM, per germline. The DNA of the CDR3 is TGTGCCAGCCGCGAAAGGGTACAGGGGCGTGTGGCCGGGGAGCTGTTTTTT. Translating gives CASRERVQGRVAGELFF.

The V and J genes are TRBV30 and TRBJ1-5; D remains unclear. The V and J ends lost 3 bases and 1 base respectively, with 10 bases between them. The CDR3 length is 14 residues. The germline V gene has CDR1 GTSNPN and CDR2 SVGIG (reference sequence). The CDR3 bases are TGTGCCTGGAGGCTAGGAGGGAGCAATCAGCCCCAGCATTTT. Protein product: CAWRLGGSNQPQHF. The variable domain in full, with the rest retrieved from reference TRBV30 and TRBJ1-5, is SQTIHQWPATLVQPVGSPLSLECTVEGTSNPNLYWYRQAAGRGLQLLFYSVGIGQISSEVPQNLSASRPQDRQFILSSKKLLLSDSGFYLCAWRLGGSNQPQHFGDGTRLSIL.

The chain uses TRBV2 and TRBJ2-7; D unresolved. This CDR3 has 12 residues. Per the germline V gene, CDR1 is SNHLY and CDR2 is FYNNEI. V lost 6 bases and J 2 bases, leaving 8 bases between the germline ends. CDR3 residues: CASRSRTYEQYF. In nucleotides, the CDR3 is TGTGCCAGCAGATCCAGGACCTACGAGCAGTACTTC.

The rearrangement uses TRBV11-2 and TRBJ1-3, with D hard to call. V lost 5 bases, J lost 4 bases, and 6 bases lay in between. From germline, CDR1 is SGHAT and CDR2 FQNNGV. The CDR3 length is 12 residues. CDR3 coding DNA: TGTGCCAGCAGCCCTCGGGGAAACACCATATATTTT. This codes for CASSPRGNTIYF.

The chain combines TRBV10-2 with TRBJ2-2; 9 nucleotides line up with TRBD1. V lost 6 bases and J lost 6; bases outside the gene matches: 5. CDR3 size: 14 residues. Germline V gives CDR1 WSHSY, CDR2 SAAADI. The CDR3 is CASRQGAVAGELFF. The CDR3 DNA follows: TGCGCCAGCAGACAGGGGGCGGTAGCCGGGGAGCTGTTTTTT.

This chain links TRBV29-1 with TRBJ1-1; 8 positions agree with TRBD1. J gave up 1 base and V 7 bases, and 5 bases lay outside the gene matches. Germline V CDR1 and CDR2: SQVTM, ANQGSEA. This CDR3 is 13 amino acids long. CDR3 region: CSADRGTNTEAFF. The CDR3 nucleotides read TGCAGCGCCGACAGGGGCACGAACACTGAAGCTTTCTTT.

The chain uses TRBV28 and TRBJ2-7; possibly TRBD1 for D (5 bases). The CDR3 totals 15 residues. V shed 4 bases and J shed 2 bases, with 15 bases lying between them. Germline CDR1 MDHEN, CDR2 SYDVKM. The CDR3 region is CASSSRQILTYEQYF. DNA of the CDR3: TGTGCCAGCAGTTCAAGACAGATCTTAACCTACGAGCAGTACTTC.

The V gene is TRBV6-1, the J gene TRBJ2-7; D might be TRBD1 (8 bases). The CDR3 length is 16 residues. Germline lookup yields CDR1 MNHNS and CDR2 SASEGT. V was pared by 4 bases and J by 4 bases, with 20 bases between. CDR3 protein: CASSVRLGQGGYEQYV. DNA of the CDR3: TGTGCCAGCAGTGTTCGCCTTGGACAGGGAGGGTACGAGCAGTACGTC.

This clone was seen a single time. The CDR3 coding sequence is TGCGCCAGCAGTCGGGGGGCTATGACCGGGAACACTGAAGCTTTCTTT. Protein sequence: CASSRGAMTGNTEAFF. V usage is TRBV5-1 and J usage is TRBJ1-1; weak D call: TRBD1 (6 bases). This CDR3 comprises 16 residues. The germline V gene encodes CDR1 SGHRS and CDR2 YFSETQ. The V and J ends lost 5 bases and 1 base respectively, with 18 bases between them.

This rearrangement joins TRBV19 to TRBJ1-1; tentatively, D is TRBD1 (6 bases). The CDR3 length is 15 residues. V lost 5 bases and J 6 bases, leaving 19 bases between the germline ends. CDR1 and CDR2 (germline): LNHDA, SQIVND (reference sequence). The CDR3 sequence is CASSSYRDRGAEAFF. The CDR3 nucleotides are TGTGCCAGTAGTTCTTACAGGGATCGCGGAGCTGAAGCTTTCTTT.

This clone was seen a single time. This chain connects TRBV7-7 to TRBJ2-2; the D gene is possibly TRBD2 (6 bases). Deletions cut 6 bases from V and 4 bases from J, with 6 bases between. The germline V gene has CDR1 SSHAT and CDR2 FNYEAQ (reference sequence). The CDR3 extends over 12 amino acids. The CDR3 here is CASRGGTGELFF. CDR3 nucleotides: TGTGCCAGCAGGGGGGGCACCGGGGAGCTGTTTTTT.

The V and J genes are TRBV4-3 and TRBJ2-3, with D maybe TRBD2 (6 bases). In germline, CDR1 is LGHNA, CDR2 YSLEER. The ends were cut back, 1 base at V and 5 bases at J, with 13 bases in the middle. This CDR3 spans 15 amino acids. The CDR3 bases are TGCGCCAGCAGCCAAGGTCGTATCGGGGGAGATACGCAGTATTTT. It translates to CASSQGRIGGDTQYF.

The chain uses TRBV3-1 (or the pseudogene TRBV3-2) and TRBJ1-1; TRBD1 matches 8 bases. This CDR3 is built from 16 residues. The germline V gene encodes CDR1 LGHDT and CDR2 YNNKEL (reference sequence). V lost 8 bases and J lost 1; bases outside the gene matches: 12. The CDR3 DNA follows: TGTGCCAGCGCCCAGGGCGACAGGGGACCGAACACTGAAGCTTTCTTT. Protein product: CASAQGDRGPNTEAFF.

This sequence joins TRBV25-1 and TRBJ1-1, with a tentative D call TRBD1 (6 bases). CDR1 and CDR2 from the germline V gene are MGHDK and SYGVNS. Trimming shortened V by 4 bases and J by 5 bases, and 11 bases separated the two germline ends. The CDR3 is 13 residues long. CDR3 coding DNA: TGTGCCAGCAGTGTATTGAGGGGGACTGAAGCTTTCTTT. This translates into CASSVLRGTEAFF.

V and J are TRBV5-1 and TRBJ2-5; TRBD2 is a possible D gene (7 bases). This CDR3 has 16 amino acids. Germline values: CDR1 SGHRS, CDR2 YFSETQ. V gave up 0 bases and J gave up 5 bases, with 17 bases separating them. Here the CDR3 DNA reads TGCGCCAGCAGCTTGGAGGTGGGGCGGGGGCGCGAGACCCAGTACTTC. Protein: CASSLEVGRGRETQYF.

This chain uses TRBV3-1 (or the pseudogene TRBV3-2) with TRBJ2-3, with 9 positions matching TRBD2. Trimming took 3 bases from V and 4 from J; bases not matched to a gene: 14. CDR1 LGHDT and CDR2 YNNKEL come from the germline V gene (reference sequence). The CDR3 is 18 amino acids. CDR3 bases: TGTGCCAGCAGCCAGCCCCTAGTCGGCGGGGGGGCCCCAGATACGCAGTATTTT. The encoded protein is CASSQPLVGGGAPDTQYF.

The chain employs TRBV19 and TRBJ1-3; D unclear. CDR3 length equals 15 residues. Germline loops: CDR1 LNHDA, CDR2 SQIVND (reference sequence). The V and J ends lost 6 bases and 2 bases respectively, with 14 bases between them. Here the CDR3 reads CASSVGLGTGNTIYF. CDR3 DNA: TGTGCCAGTAGCGTAGGACTTGGGACTGGAAACACCATATATTTT.

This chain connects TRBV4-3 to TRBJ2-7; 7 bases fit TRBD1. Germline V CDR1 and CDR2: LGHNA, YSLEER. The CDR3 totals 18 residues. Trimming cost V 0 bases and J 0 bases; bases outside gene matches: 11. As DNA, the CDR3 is TGCGCCAGCAGCCAAGAGAGGATGGGACAGCGGAGCTCCTACGAGCAGTACTTC. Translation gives CASSQERMGQRSSYEQYF.

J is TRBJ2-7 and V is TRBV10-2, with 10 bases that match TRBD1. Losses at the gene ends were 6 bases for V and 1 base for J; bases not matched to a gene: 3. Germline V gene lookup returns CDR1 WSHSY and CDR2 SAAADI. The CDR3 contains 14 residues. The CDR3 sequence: CASSPGQGSYEQYF. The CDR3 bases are TGCGCCAGCAGCCCGGGACAGGGGTCCTACGAGCAGTACTTC.

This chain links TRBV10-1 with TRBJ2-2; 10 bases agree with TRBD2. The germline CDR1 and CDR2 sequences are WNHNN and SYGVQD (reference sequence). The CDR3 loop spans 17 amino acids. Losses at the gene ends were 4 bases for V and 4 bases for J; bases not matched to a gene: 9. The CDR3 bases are TGCGCCAGCAGTGCAGGATGGACTAGCGGAAGCACCGGGGAGCTGTTTTTT. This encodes CASSAGWTSGSTGELFF.

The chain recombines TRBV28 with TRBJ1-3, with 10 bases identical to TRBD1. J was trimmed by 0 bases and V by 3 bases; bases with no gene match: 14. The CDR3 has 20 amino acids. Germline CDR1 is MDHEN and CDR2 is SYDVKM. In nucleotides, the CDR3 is TGTGCCAGCAGTTTCCGCCACAGGGACAGGGGCCTTAGCTCTGGAAACACCATATATTTT. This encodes CASSFRHRDRGLSSGNTIYF.

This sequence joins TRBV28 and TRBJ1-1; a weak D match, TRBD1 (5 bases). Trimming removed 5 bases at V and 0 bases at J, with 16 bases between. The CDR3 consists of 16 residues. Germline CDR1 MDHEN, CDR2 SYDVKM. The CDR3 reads CASSLPGEGMNTEAFF. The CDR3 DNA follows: TGTGCCAGCAGTCTACCGGGGGAGGGGATGAACACTGAAGCTTTCTTT.

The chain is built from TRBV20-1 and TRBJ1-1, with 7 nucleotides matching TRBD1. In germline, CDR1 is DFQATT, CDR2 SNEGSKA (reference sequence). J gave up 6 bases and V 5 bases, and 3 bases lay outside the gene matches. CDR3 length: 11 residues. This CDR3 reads CSAGQGAEAFF. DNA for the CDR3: TGCAGTGCTGGTCAGGGGGCTGAAGCTTTCTTT.

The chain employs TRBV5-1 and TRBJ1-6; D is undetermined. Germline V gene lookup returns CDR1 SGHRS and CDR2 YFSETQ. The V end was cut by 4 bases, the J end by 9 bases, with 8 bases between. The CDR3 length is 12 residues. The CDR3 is CASSSGRSPLHF. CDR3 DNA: TGCGCCAGCAGCAGCGGCCGTTCACCCCTCCACTTT.

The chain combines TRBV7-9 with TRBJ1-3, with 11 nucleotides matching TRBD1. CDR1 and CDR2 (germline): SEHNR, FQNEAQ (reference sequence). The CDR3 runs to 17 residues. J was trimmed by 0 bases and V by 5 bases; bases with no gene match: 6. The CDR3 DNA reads TGTGCCAGCAGCCCAGGACAGGGGGCCTACTCTGGAAACACCATATATTTT. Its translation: CASSPGQGAYSGNTIYF.

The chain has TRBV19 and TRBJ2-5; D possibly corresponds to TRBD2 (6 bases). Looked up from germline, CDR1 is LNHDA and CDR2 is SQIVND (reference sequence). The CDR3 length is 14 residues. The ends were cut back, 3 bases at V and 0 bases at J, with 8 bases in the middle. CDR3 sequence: CASSIRDYQETQYF. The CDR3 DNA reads TGTGCCAGTAGTATTCGGGACTACCAAGAGACCCAGTACTTC.